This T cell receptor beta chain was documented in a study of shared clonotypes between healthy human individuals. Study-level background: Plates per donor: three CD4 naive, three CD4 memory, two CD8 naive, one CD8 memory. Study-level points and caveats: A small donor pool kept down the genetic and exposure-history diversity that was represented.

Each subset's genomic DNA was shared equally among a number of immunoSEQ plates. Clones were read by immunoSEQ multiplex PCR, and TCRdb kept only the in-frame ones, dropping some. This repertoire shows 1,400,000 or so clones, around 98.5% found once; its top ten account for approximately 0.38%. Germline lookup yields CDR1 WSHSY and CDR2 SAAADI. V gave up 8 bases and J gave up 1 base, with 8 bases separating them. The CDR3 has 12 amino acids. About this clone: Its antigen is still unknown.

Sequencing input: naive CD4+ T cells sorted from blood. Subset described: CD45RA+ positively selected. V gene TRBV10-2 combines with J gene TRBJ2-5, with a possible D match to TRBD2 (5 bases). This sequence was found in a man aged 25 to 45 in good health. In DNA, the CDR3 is TGCGCCAGCCGGGATCTCCAAGAGACCCAGTACTTC. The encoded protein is CASRDLQETQYF.